A selection of T cell receptor beta chains follows, all from one sample in a study of CD8+CD57+ T cells in acquired aplastic anemia. MiXCR, applied by TCRdb to the reads, yields one record per CDR3 protein. The sample yields approximately 470,000 distinct CDR3 sequences, around 32% seen once. Sequences were obtained from sorted CD4+, CD8+, or CD8+CD57+ T cells (not recorded which) from PBMCs. These receptors originate from a human donor with aplastic anemia. CDR3s include the opening cysteine and the closing phenylalanine or tryptophan. The order of the fields is D gene, J gene, clone size, V gene, CDR3 protein, CDR3 DNA. D genes are given only for firm matches. Not all rows give a size; the values are once, few, many and, for expanded clones, a class.

-,TRBJ1-3,-,TRBV13,CASSQRRETSGNTIYF,TGTGCCAGCAGCCAGAGACGGGAGACCTCTGGAAACACCATATATTTT
-,TRBJ1-5,-,TRBV15,CATSRDRPGWGDQPQHF,TGTGCCACCAGCAGAGATAGGCCCGGGTGGGGGGATCAGCCCCAGCATTTT
-,TRBJ2-1,many,TRBV2,CASSLNPDYNEQFF,TGTGCCAGCAGTCTTAACCCGGATTACAATGAGCAGTTCTTC
TRBD2,TRBJ2-3,few,TRBV10-3,CAIGTSGIDTQYF,TGTGCCATCGGGACTAGCGGGATTGATACGCAGTATTTT
-,TRBJ1-5,many,TRBV7-9,CASSFENSNQPQHF,TGTGCCAGCAGCTTCGAGAATAGCAATCAGCCCCAGCATTTT
-,TRBJ2-2,-,TRBV4-2,CASSQERANTGELFF,TGTGCCAGCAGCCAAGAAAGGGCGAACACCGGGGAGCTGTTTTTT
-,TRBJ2-5,-,TRBV7-2,CASSSTPPTGGETQYF,TGTGCCAGCAGCTCTACCCCACCGACAGGCGGGGAGACCCAGTACTTC
TRBD1,TRBJ1-2,many,TRBV5-1,CASSMEDRGYSYTF,TGCGCCAGCAGCATGGAGGACAGGGGATATAGCTACACCTTC
-,TRBJ2-1,-,TRBV29-1,CSVEVQYQEQFF,TGCAGCGTTGAGGTACAGTATCAGGAGCAGTTCTTC
-,TRBJ2-7,many,TRBV29-1,CSVGTGYEQYF,TGCAGCGTTGGGACGGGGTACGAGCAGTACTTC
TRBD2,TRBJ2-5,many,TRBV10-3,CAISPGTSGYQETQYF,TGTGCCATCAGTCCCGGGACTAGCGGGTACCAAGAGACCCAGTACTTC
TRBD2,TRBJ2-7,-,TRBV4-1,CASSQDLASGGAFYEQYF,TGCGCCAGCAGCCAAGATCTTGCTAGCGGGGGGGCCTTCTACGAGCAGTACTTC
-,TRBJ1-3,many,TRBV2,CASSFGAGNTIYF,TGTGCCAGCAGCTTCGGGGCTGGAAACACCATATATTTT
TRBD1,TRBJ2-3,many,TRBV2,CASRPDRGTDTQYF,TGTGCCAGCAGGCCGGACAGGGGCACAGATACGCAGTATTTT
-,TRBJ2-7,-,TRBV9,CASSVVGSNEQYF,TGTGCCAGCAGCGTAGTCGGGAGTAACGAGCAGTACTTC
-,TRBJ2-1,many,TRBV12-3/TRBV12-4,CASSLWGNEQFF,TGTGCCAGCAGTTTGTGGGGGAATGAGCAGTTCTTC
-,TRBJ1-5,-,TRBV19,CASSIKDGNQPQHF,TGTGCCAGTAGTATAAAGGATGGCAATCAGCCCCAGCATTTT
-,TRBJ2-5,few,TRBV5-5,CASSLGKTTGTQYF,TGTGCCAGCAGCTTGGGAAAAACTACAGGGACCCAGTACTTC
-,TRBJ2-3,few,TRBV12-3/TRBV12-4,CASSIITDTQYF,TGTGCCAGCAGCATTATCACAGATACGCAGTATTTT
TRBD1,TRBJ2-3,-,TRBV9,CASSRTGMLTDTQYF,TGTGCCAGCAGCCGGACAGGAATGCTCACAGATACGCAGTATTTT
-,TRBJ1-1,many,TRBV19,CASSKTGTNTEAFF,TGTGCCAGTAGTAAGACCGGAACGAACACTGAAGCTTTCTTT
TRBD2,TRBJ2-3,-,TRBV6-2/TRBV6-3,CASRASGPSTDTQYF,TGTGCCAGCAGAGCTAGCGGGCCTAGCACAGATACGCAGTATTTT
TRBD1,TRBJ1-6,many,TRBV2,CASSADRPNSPLHF,TGTGCCAGCAGTGCGGACAGGCCTAATTCACCCCTCCACTTT
-,TRBJ2-7,few,TRBV10-1,CASSEQGLGSYEQYF,TGTGCCAGCAGTGAACAGGGACTGGGTTCCTACGAGCAGTACTTC
-,TRBJ2-3,-,TRBV19,CASSRRQGGTYDTQYF,TGTGCCAGTAGTAGAAGACAAGGTGGGACCTACGATACGCAGTATTTT
TRBD2,TRBJ2-7,many,TRBV5-1,CASSQGTSGEQYF,TGCGCCAGCAGCCAAGGGACTAGCGGCGAGCAGTACTTC
-,TRBJ2-7,many,TRBV2,CASRLGTPEQYF,TGTGCCAGCAGACTCGGGACACCCGAGCAGTACTTC
-,TRBJ1-1,many,TRBV10-3,CAISESTITEAFF,TGTGCCATCAGTGAGTCGACCATCACTGAAGCTTTCTTT
-,TRBJ2-7,-,TRBV7-2,CASSFPSGSYEQYF,TGTGCCAGCAGCTTCCCCAGTGGATCCTACGAGCAGTACTTC